The TCR beta chain described here comes from a study of cytomegalovirus exposure and HLA in healthy donors. Study overall: Ancestry clustering placed more than 80% of roughly 400 genotyped donors in the Caucasian-associated cluster.

Study outcomes and limitations: Upon later analysis, HLA-associated TCR beta chains proved more clonally expanded than other, equally common chains. In most subjects, TCR beta sequences reportedly gave accurate predictions of HLA-A and HLA-B alleles. In the analysis, some V segments, TRBV6-2 and TRBV6-3 included, were excluded as indistinguishable.

In the case of this clone: The antigen remains undetermined.

The study ran its PCR with 60 Vbeta and 13 Jbeta primers. This table comes from immunoSEQ multiplex PCR, and its TCRdb copy is limited to in-frame clones, with some not included. Reported are approximately 80,000 clones; the ten largest clones contain 1% to 1.4%. This CDR3 has 14 residues. The junction had 8 bases not matched to a gene; V was cut back by 4 bases and J by 6 bases. Per the germline V gene, CDR1 is SGHAT and CDR2 is FQNNGV. V usage is TRBV11-2 and J usage is TRBJ1-1, with 7 bases matching TRBD1. The sample taken for sequencing was PBMCs. The clonotype comes from a woman in her twenties or thirties in good health and CMV-seronegative. CDR3 nucleotides: TGTGCCAGCAGCTCCTTCGGGACAGTGGCTGAAGCTTTCTTT. Translated, it gives CASSSFGTVAEAFF.